Given below is one T cell receptor (beta chain) in context. The data originate from a study of blood T cell repertoires in COVID-19. The overall study: The cDNA or gDNA used as material had been derived from T cells, B-cell-depleted T cells, or PBMCs.

The germline V gene has CDR1 LNHDA and CDR2 SQIVND (reference sequence). The CDR3 consists of 13 residues. Trimming took off 3 bases at V and 8 bases at J, with 11 bases between the two ends. Here immunoSEQ multiplex PCR was the method, and the copy in TCRdb shows in-frame clones only, minus some. Found here are fewer than 250,000 clones, less than 90% of them singletons; the top ten hold approximately 1.6%. Sequencing used peripheral blood. The TCR originated in a man aged 70-80 years with acute or convalescent COVID-19. This chain uses TRBV19 with TRBJ1-5; D not certain. Written as DNA, the CDR3 is TGTGCCAGTAGTATTGAGTCCGAGAAGCCCCAGCATTTT. The encoded protein is CASSIESEKPQHF.